Listed below are T cell receptor beta chains from one sample, sequenced in a study of neoadjuvant nivolumab and ipilimumab in lung cancer. This table comes from immunoSEQ multiplex PCR, and its TCRdb copy is limited to in-frame clones, with some not included. The sample gives 9,600 or so clones, roughly 80% of which show up once; roughly 3.2% is in the top ten. The specimen comprised tumor tissue, sampled after neoadjuvant nivolumab, alone or with ipilimumab, at or shortly before surgery. The source is an adult with non-small cell lung cancer. The CDR3 runs from the conserved cysteine through the conserved F or W. The D gene is left open where the match is weak. Some rows have no size entry. The others give once, few or many, or a class for an expanded clone.

d_call: TRBD1
j_call: TRBJ2-7
v_call: TRBV19
clone_size: .
cdr3_nt: TGTGCCAGTAGTATCGGGACAGAAAGCAGCGAGCAGTACTTC
cdr3_aa: CASSIGTESSEQYF

d_call: TRBD2
j_call: TRBJ2-1
v_call: TRBV5-1
clone_size: .
cdr3_nt: TGCGCCAGCAGCTCTAGCGGGGGGGTCGGTGAGCAGTTCTTC
cdr3_aa: CASSSSGGVGEQFF

d_call: .
j_call: TRBJ1-1
v_call: TRBV27
clone_size: once
cdr3_nt: TGTGCCAGCAGTACCCGGGTCCTGAACACTGAAGCTTTCTTT
cdr3_aa: CASSTRVLNTEAFF

d_call: .
j_call: TRBJ2-2
v_call: TRBV7-7
clone_size: .
cdr3_nt: TGTGCCAGCAGCTTAAGTCGGCCCGGGGAGCTGTTTTTT
cdr3_aa: CASSLSRPGELFF

d_call: .
j_call: TRBJ2-1
v_call: TRBV28
clone_size: .
cdr3_nt: TGTGCCAGCAGTCCCCCCCGAGGGTGGGGAGACAATGAGCAGTTCTTC
cdr3_aa: CASSPPRGWGDNEQFF

d_call: TRBD2
j_call: TRBJ2-3
v_call: TRBV10-3
clone_size: .
cdr3_nt: TGTGCCATCGGTGGGACTAGCGGCACAGATACGCAGTATTTT
cdr3_aa: CAIGGTSGTDTQYF

d_call: TRBD1
j_call: TRBJ2-7
v_call: TRBV19
clone_size: .
cdr3_nt: TGTGCCAGTAGTGACAGGGTAGGCTACGAGCAGTACTTC
cdr3_aa: CASSDRVGYEQYF

d_call: .
j_call: TRBJ2-5
v_call: TRBV6-5
clone_size: once
cdr3_nt: TGTGCCAGCAGTTACACCCTACAAGAGGCCCAGTACTTC
cdr3_aa: CASSYTLQEAQYF

d_call: TRBD2
j_call: TRBJ2-7
v_call: TRBV11-1
clone_size: .
cdr3_nt: TGTGCCAGCAGCACTGATGGGGGGGTCTACGAGCAGTACTTC
cdr3_aa: CASSTDGGVYEQYF

d_call: TRBD2
j_call: TRBJ2-2
v_call: TRBV5-4
clone_size: few
cdr3_nt: TGTGCCAGCAGACCTGGACTAGCGGGAGGTAACACCGGGGAGCTGTTTTTT
cdr3_aa: CASRPGLAGGNTGELFF

d_call: .
j_call: TRBJ2-7
v_call: TRBV18
clone_size: .
cdr3_nt: TGTGCCAGCCGAGATGCGGTACCCTACGAGCAGTACTTC
cdr3_aa: CASRDAVPYEQYF

d_call: .
j_call: TRBJ2-7
v_call: TRBV19
clone_size: .
cdr3_nt: TGTGCCAGTAGTCCAATGTCGGGAACTACCTACGAGCAGTACTTC
cdr3_aa: CASSPMSGTTYEQYF

d_call: TRBD1
j_call: TRBJ1-3
v_call: TRBV28
clone_size: once
cdr3_nt: TGTGCCAGCAGTTTTGTTAGGGGACAGATGGATGGAAACACCATATATTTT
cdr3_aa: CASSFVRGQMDGNTIYF

d_call: .
j_call: TRBJ2-2
v_call: TRBV5-1
clone_size: .
cdr3_nt: TGCGCCAGCAGCTTGGCCGGTATAGGCCCGAACACCGGGGAGCTGTTTTTT
cdr3_aa: CASSLAGIGPNTGELFF

d_call: TRBD2
j_call: TRBJ2-3
v_call: TRBV4-1
clone_size: .
cdr3_nt: TGCGCCAGCAGCCAACCGGGACTAGTAAATTTGGTTGGTTGGACAGATACGCAGTATTTT
cdr3_aa: CASSQPGLVNLVGWTDTQYF

d_call: .
j_call: TRBJ2-3
v_call: TRBV10-2
clone_size: few
cdr3_nt: TGCGCCAGCAGGAAGGACACCCGCAGCGCAGATACGCAGTATTTT
cdr3_aa: CASRKDTRSADTQYF

d_call: .
j_call: TRBJ1-1
v_call: TRBV5-1
clone_size: .
cdr3_nt: TGCGCCAGCAGCTTGGCGGGCGCGTTGAACACTGAAGCTTTCTTT
cdr3_aa: CASSLAGALNTEAFF

d_call: TRBD2
j_call: TRBJ2-3
v_call: TRBV5-1
clone_size: .
cdr3_nt: TGCGCCAGCAGAGGGACTAGCGGGAGTGGGACAGATACGCAGTATTTT
cdr3_aa: CASRGTSGSGTDTQYF

d_call: .
j_call: TRBJ1-2
v_call: TRBV9
clone_size: .
cdr3_nt: TGTGCCAGCAGCTTGGGACCAAACTATGGCTACACCTTC
cdr3_aa: CASSLGPNYGYTF

d_call: TRBD2
j_call: TRBJ2-3
v_call: TRBV18
clone_size: .
cdr3_nt: TGTGCCAGCTCACCAGGGACTGGGGGAGGGCCCGTCACAGATACGCAGTATTTT
cdr3_aa: CASSPGTGGGPVTDTQYF

d_call: TRBD1
j_call: TRBJ1-2
v_call: TRBV30
clone_size: .
cdr3_nt: TGTGCCTGGACCCGACAGGGTCTCTATGGCTACACCTTC
cdr3_aa: CAWTRQGLYGYTF

d_call: .
j_call: TRBJ2-1
v_call: TRBV30
clone_size: once
cdr3_nt: TGTGCCTGGAGTGAAAATGAGCAGTTCTTC
cdr3_aa: CAWSENEQFF

d_call: TRBD2
j_call: TRBJ2-3
v_call: TRBV5-1
clone_size: .
cdr3_nt: TGCGCCAGCAGCCCACCCCTAGCGGGAGGGAGCACAGATACGCAGTATTTT
cdr3_aa: CASSPPLAGGSTDTQYF

d_call: .
j_call: TRBJ1-2
v_call: TRBV5-6
clone_size: once
cdr3_nt: TGTGCCAGCATTCGGGGGGGCGCGGACTATGGCTACACCTTC
cdr3_aa: CASIRGGADYGYTF

d_call: TRBD1
j_call: TRBJ2-5
v_call: TRBV18
clone_size: .
cdr3_nt: TGTGCCAGCTCACCGGTACAGGGGTCAGAGACCCAGTACTTC
cdr3_aa: CASSPVQGSETQYF

d_call: .
j_call: TRBJ2-7
v_call: TRBV7-9
clone_size: .
cdr3_nt: TGTGCCAGCAGCTTATCTGGGGTCGACGAGCAGTACTTC
cdr3_aa: CASSLSGVDEQYF

d_call: TRBD2
j_call: TRBJ2-2
v_call: TRBV4-1
clone_size: few
cdr3_nt: TGCGCCAGCAGCCAGGGAGGGGTGTGGTACACCGGGGAGCTGTTTTTT
cdr3_aa: CASSQGGVWYTGELFF

d_call: .
j_call: TRBJ1-5
v_call: TRBV18
clone_size: .
cdr3_nt: TGTGCCAGCTCACCTGCGTATGGGGATAGCAATCAGCCCCAGCATTTT
cdr3_aa: CASSPAYGDSNQPQHF

d_call: .
j_call: TRBJ2-7
v_call: TRBV7-2
clone_size: .
cdr3_nt: TGTGCCAGCAGCGTCCAAAAGGGGGGCTACGAGCAGTACTTC
cdr3_aa: CASSVQKGGYEQYF

d_call: .
j_call: TRBJ1-5
v_call: TRBV11-2
clone_size: .
cdr3_nt: TGTGCCAGCAGCTTAGACGACAGGAGAAAAGGAAGGCAGCCCCAGCATTTT
cdr3_aa: CASSLDDRRKGRQPQHF

d_call: TRBD2
j_call: TRBJ2-1
v_call: TRBV11-2
clone_size: .
cdr3_nt: TGTGCCAGCAGCAGGACTAGCGGGGCCTCGAATGAGCAGTTCTTC
cdr3_aa: CASSRTSGASNEQFF

d_call: .
j_call: TRBJ2-1
v_call: TRBV30
clone_size: .
cdr3_nt: TGTGCCTGGAGTGTACTGGCAGGGGAGTACAATGAGCAGTTCTTC
cdr3_aa: CAWSVLAGEYNEQFF

d_call: .
j_call: TRBJ2-5
v_call: TRBV2
clone_size: .
cdr3_nt: TGTGCCAGCAGTTTCGAAGGGGGAGAGACCCAGTACTTC
cdr3_aa: CASSFEGGETQYF

d_call: .
j_call: TRBJ2-7
v_call: TRBV6-5
clone_size: few
cdr3_nt: TGTGCCAGCAGTTACTCGAGGCAGGGGGGCGGCGAGCAGTACTTC
cdr3_aa: CASSYSRQGGGEQYF

d_call: .
j_call: TRBJ2-5
v_call: TRBV18
clone_size: .
cdr3_nt: TGTGCCAGCTCACATTACCAAGAGACCCAGTACTTC
cdr3_aa: CASSHYQETQYF

d_call: .
j_call: TRBJ2-7
v_call: TRBV7-2
clone_size: .
cdr3_nt: TGTGCCAGCAGCTCTGCAGCGGGCTACGAGCAGTACTTC
cdr3_aa: CASSSAAGYEQYF

d_call: TRBD1
j_call: TRBJ1-3
v_call: TRBV18
clone_size: few
cdr3_nt: TGTGCCAGCTCACGGGACAGGACACACGGAAACACCATATATTTT
cdr3_aa: CASSRDRTHGNTIYF

d_call: .
j_call: TRBJ1-4
v_call: TRBV7-9
clone_size: once
cdr3_nt: TGTGCCAGCAGCTTAGTTGTTGCAGGGGAACCTGAAAAACTGTTTTTT
cdr3_aa: CASSLVVAGEPEKLFF

d_call: .
j_call: TRBJ2-7
v_call: TRBV7-2
clone_size: .
cdr3_nt: TGTGCCAGCAGCTGGACAGTGGATAAAAGCTACGAGCAGTACTTC
cdr3_aa: CASSWTVDKSYEQYF

d_call: .
j_call: TRBJ1-5
v_call: TRBV2
clone_size: few
cdr3_nt: TGTGCCAGCAGTGAACCCCCCGCCCCCGATCAGCCCCAGCATTTT
cdr3_aa: CASSEPPAPDQPQHF

d_call: TRBD2
j_call: TRBJ2-1
v_call: TRBV10-1
clone_size: once
cdr3_nt: TGCGCCAGCAGTGAGTCAGGACTAGCTTCAAATGAGCAGTTCTTC
cdr3_aa: CASSESGLASNEQFF

d_call: .
j_call: TRBJ1-5
v_call: TRBV28
clone_size: .
cdr3_nt: TGTGCCAGCAGTTTATGGGACATAAATCAGCCCCAGCATTTT
cdr3_aa: CASSLWDINQPQHF

d_call: .
j_call: TRBJ2-2
v_call: TRBV5-4
clone_size: .
cdr3_nt: TGTGCCAGCAGCGGTACTAGCCGCGACACCGGGGAGCTGTTTTTT
cdr3_aa: CASSGTSRDTGELFF

d_call: .
j_call: TRBJ2-2
v_call: TRBV5-1
clone_size: .
cdr3_nt: TGCGCCAGCAGCTCCGGGAATACGGCCGGGGAGCTGTTTTTT
cdr3_aa: CASSSGNTAGELFF

d_call: .
j_call: TRBJ2-5
v_call: TRBV20-1
clone_size: .
cdr3_nt: TGCAGTGCTAGAGATAGGCGGGCCCAGTACTTC
cdr3_aa: CSARDRRAQYF